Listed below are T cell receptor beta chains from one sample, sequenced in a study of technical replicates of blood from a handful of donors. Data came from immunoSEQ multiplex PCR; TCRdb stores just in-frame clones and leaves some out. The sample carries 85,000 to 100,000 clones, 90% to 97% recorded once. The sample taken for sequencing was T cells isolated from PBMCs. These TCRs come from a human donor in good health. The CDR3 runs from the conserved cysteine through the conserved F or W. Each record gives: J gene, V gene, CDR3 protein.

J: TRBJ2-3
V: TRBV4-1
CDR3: CASSHLLAVTSTDTQYF

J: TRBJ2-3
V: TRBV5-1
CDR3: CASSLEAGEQDTQYF

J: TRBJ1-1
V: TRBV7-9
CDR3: CASSFRFTGQLNTEAFF

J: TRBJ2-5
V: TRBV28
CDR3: CASSGRSEETQYF

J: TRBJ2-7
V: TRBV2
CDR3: CASQSEGVSYEQYF

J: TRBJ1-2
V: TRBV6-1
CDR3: CASSEMGRAYGYTF

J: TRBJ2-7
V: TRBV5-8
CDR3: CASSLRGSDYEQYF

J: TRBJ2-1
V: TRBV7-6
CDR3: CASGAADYFGGEQFF

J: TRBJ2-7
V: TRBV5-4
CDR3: CASSRGLAYEQYF

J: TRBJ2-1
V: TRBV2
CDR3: CASSPRTGDNEQFF

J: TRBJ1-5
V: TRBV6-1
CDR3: CASSGVNNQPQHF

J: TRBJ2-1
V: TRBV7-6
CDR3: CASSLAGLRTSINEQFF

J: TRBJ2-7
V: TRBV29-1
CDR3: CSVLLRTYEQYF

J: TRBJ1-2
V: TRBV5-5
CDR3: CASSWTAYGYTF

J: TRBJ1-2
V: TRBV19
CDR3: CASTPTGDGYTF

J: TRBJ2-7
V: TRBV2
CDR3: CASRRILQAYEQYF

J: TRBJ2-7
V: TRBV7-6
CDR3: CASSQGTSGAGYEQYF

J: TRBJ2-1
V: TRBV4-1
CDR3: CASSQELEKFF

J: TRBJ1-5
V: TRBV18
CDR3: CASSRSRGSDQPQHF

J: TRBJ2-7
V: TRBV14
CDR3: CASSQVFGMEQYF

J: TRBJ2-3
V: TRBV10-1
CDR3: CASSESGAGGRYTDTQYF

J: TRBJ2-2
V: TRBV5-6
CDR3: CASSGNSGELFF

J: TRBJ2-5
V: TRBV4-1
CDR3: CASSQVTGKETQYF

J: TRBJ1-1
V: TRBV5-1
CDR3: CASSFGRGPTEAFF

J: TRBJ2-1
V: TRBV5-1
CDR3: CASSLGPLGVFTYNEQFF

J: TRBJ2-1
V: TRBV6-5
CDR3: CASSPWTSGHNEQFF